This T cell receptor beta chain was observed in a study of radiotherapy plus CTLA-4 blockade in lung cancer. As to this clone: As yet, its antigen is unknown.

Data came from immunoSEQ multiplex PCR; TCRdb stores just in-frame clones and leaves some out. The sample gives fewer than 50,000 clones, roughly 60% of which show up once; less than 20% is in the top ten. Focal radiation plus CTLA-4 blockade with ipilimumab was administered to patients who had chemo-refractory metastatic non-small-cell lung cancer. The germline V gene has CDR1 SGHNT and CDR2 YYREEE (reference sequence). Deletions cut 2 bases from V and 3 bases from J, with 6 bases between. The CDR3 spans 12 residues. Whole-study results and caveats: The authors reported that early blood T cell clone dynamics, with interferon-beta, best predicted response. In blood, tumor-derived TCR clones expanded after radiotherapy plus ipilimumab.

This TCR was sampled from a human donor with non-small cell lung cancer who had a partial response to radiotherapy plus ipilimumab. The material was peripheral blood, obtained from a patient treated with radiotherapy plus ipilimumab. This chain uses TRBV5-4 with TRBJ2-7; no firm D call. The CDR3, as DNA: TGTGCCAGCAGCTTCAACAGCTACGAGCAGTACTTC. This translates into CASSFNSYEQYF.